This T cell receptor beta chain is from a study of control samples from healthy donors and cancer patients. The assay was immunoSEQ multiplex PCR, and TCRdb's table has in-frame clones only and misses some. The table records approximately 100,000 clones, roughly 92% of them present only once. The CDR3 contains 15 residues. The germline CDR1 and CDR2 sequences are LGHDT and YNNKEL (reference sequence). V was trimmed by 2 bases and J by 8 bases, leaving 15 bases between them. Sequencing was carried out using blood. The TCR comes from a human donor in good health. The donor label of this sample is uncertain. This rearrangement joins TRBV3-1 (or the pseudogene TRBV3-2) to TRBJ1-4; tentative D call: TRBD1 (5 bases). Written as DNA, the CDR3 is TGTGCCAGCAGCCAACAGATGGGGGGAGCGGAAAAACTGTTTTTT. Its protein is CASSQQMGGAEKLFF.